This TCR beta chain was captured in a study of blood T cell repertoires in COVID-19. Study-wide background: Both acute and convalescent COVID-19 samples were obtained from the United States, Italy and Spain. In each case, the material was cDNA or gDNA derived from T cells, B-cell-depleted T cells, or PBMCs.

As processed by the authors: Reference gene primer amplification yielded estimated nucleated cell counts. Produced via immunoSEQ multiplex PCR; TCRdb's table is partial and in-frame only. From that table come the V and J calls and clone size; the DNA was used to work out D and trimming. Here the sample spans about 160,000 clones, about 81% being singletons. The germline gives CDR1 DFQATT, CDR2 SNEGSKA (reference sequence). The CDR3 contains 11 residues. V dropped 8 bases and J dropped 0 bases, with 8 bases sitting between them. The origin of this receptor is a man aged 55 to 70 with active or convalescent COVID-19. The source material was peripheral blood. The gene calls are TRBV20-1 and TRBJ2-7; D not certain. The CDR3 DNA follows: TGCAGTACCCTGGCCTCCTACGAGCAGTACTTC. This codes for CSTLASYEQYF.